These T cell receptor beta chains were read from a single sample in a study of CD8 T cells in ankylosing spondylitis. From the 5' RACE reads, TCRdb called clonotypes with MiXCR, one entry per CDR3 protein. The repertoire includes under 150,000 distinct CDR3 sequences, more than 15% of them detected once, and around a third sits in the top ten. The material sequenced was blood, either unsorted or a sorted T cell fraction (not recorded which). The receptors were sampled from a male donor with ankylosing spondylitis. CDR3s leave out the opening cysteine and the closing phenylalanine or tryptophan. For some rows the clone size is stated as once, few or many, or as a class when expanded; others skip it.

abundance: NA
v_gene: TRBV2
j_gene: TRBJ2-1
CDR3aa: ASRGRDSYNEQF

abundance: few
v_gene: TRBV15
j_gene: TRBJ2-1
CDR3aa: ATSRQPLGYNEQF

abundance: many
v_gene: TRBV9
j_gene: TRBJ2-5
CDR3aa: ASSVGLSGSQETQY

abundance: many
v_gene: TRBV7-6
j_gene: TRBJ2-5
CDR3aa: ASSLSFGGETQY

abundance: NA
v_gene: TRBV7-9
j_gene: TRBJ2-5
CDR3aa: ASSHIQETQY

abundance: NA
v_gene: TRBV9
j_gene: TRBJ1-3
CDR3aa: ASSGTENSGNTIY

abundance: NA
v_gene: TRBV3-1
j_gene: TRBJ2-5
CDR3aa: ASSQGQVETQY

abundance: few
v_gene: TRBV7-9
j_gene: TRBJ2-1
CDR3aa: ASSFRTGVGHNNEQF

abundance: few
v_gene: TRBV27
j_gene: TRBJ2-7
CDR3aa: ASSPSLSEQY

abundance: NA
v_gene: TRBV4-1
j_gene: TRBJ2-7
CDR3aa: ASSQDQDTYEQY

abundance: NA
v_gene: TRBV10-3
j_gene: TRBJ2-5
CDR3aa: AISESTSSSRETQY

abundance: NA
v_gene: TRBV14
j_gene: TRBJ1-4
CDR3aa: ASSRGTGGTNEKLF

abundance: many
v_gene: TRBV12-3/TRBV12-4
j_gene: TRBJ1-1
CDR3aa: ASSPPGNEAF

abundance: NA
v_gene: TRBV20-1
j_gene: TRBJ2-1
CDR3aa: SANHLGGGPGDEQF

abundance: many
v_gene: TRBV29-1
j_gene: TRBJ2-7
CDR3aa: SVADKAYEQY

abundance: many
v_gene: TRBV15
j_gene: TRBJ2-1
CDR3aa: ATSRGAEPPFYNEQF

abundance: many
v_gene: TRBV29-1
j_gene: TRBJ1-4
CDR3aa: SVGMGRTNEKLF

abundance: once
v_gene: TRBV5-6
j_gene: TRBJ2-2
CDR3aa: ASSLGLAGVSGELF

abundance: few
v_gene: TRBV7-8
j_gene: TRBJ2-3
CDR3aa: ASSFYGRADTQY

abundance: few
v_gene: TRBV20-1
j_gene: TRBJ2-7
CDR3aa: SALAGDYEQY

abundance: few
v_gene: TRBV24-1
j_gene: TRBJ2-6
CDR3aa: ATSDPGIYGTGANVLT

abundance: NA
v_gene: TRBV11-2
j_gene: TRBJ2-5
CDR3aa: ASSLEAGGYQETQY

abundance: NA
v_gene: TRBV6-5
j_gene: TRBJ2-7
CDR3aa: ASSYRDRARYEQY

abundance: NA
v_gene: TRBV29-1
j_gene: TRBJ2-1
CDR3aa: SIWTSGRVFNEQF

abundance: NA
v_gene: TRBV28
j_gene: TRBJ2-1
CDR3aa: ASRTGQGIYEQF

abundance: NA
v_gene: TRBV27
j_gene: TRBJ2-3
CDR3aa: ASGLMDTQY

abundance: NA
v_gene: TRBV4-1
j_gene: TRBJ1-1
CDR3aa: ASSRSEGGTVAF

abundance: few
v_gene: TRBV2
j_gene: TRBJ2-4
CDR3aa: ASTRGGSGALAKNIQY

abundance: few
v_gene: TRBV7-6
j_gene: TRBJ2-1
CDR3aa: ASSSLAGGGNEQF

abundance: few
v_gene: TRBV5-1
j_gene: TRBJ2-3
CDR3aa: ASSLVPGGPPDTQY

abundance: NA
v_gene: TRBV4-1
j_gene: TRBJ2-7
CDR3aa: ASSRSTGGQAYEQY

abundance: NA
v_gene: TRBV15
j_gene: TRBJ2-7
CDR3aa: ATSTPSSSYEQY

abundance: NA
v_gene: TRBV20-1
j_gene: TRBJ2-3
CDR3aa: SARDWQSTDTQY

abundance: NA
v_gene: TRBV28
j_gene: TRBJ2-7
CDR3aa: ASSLAPWGRGRQNIYEQY

abundance: few
v_gene: TRBV12-5
j_gene: TRBJ2-7
CDR3aa: ASGLVEQY

abundance: few
v_gene: TRBV7-9
j_gene: TRBJ2-1
CDR3aa: ASSTPGRNNEQF

abundance: NA
v_gene: TRBV20-1
j_gene: TRBJ2-5
CDR3aa: SAIPLDWKYQETQY

abundance: NA
v_gene: TRBV7-9
j_gene: TRBJ2-7
CDR3aa: ASSLRPGGGTYEQY

abundance: NA
v_gene: TRBV7-8
j_gene: TRBJ1-1
CDR3aa: ASSLEAGAAEAF

abundance: NA
v_gene: TRBV27
j_gene: TRBJ1-1
CDR3aa: ASSIMMNTEAF

abundance: few
v_gene: TRBV4-2
j_gene: TRBJ1-4
CDR3aa: ASSQKQGFTGKLF

abundance: few
v_gene: TRBV24-1
j_gene: TRBJ2-5
CDR3aa: ATSPAYSAKETQY

abundance: few
v_gene: TRBV27
j_gene: TRBJ2-3
CDR3aa: ASSPSGSGTDTQY

abundance: many
v_gene: TRBV29-1
j_gene: TRBJ2-7
CDR3aa: SVVRGEYEQY

abundance: NA
v_gene: TRBV7-9
j_gene: TRBJ1-1
CDR3aa: ASSLVGPNTEAF

abundance: NA
v_gene: TRBV9
j_gene: TRBJ2-7
CDR3aa: ASSPGGSASSYEQY

abundance: few
v_gene: TRBV4-1
j_gene: TRBJ1-1
CDR3aa: ASSQDGGNTEAF

abundance: NA
v_gene: TRBV20-1
j_gene: TRBJ2-1
CDR3aa: SREENKGYNEQF

abundance: NA
v_gene: TRBV12-3/TRBV12-4
j_gene: TRBJ2-1
CDR3aa: ASSPGQGLNEQF

abundance: NA
v_gene: TRBV7-8
j_gene: TRBJ2-1
CDR3aa: ASSGPKAGEQF

abundance: NA
v_gene: TRBV6-5
j_gene: TRBJ2-1
CDR3aa: ASSYSIAGGPLSYNEQF

abundance: NA
v_gene: TRBV7-6
j_gene: TRBJ2-1
CDR3aa: ASSLDRQAPSSYNEQF

abundance: NA
v_gene: TRBV29-1
j_gene: TRBJ2-1
CDR3aa: SVDGLVSDEQF

abundance: few
v_gene: TRBV13
j_gene: TRBJ2-7
CDR3aa: ASSYTGAASYEQY

abundance: NA
v_gene: TRBV5-1
j_gene: TRBJ2-7
CDR3aa: ASSFEDRAYEQY

abundance: many
v_gene: TRBV10-3
j_gene: TRBJ1-2
CDR3aa: AIRDTYGYT

abundance: NA
v_gene: TRBV5-6
j_gene: TRBJ2-5
CDR3aa: ASSLESGYQETQY